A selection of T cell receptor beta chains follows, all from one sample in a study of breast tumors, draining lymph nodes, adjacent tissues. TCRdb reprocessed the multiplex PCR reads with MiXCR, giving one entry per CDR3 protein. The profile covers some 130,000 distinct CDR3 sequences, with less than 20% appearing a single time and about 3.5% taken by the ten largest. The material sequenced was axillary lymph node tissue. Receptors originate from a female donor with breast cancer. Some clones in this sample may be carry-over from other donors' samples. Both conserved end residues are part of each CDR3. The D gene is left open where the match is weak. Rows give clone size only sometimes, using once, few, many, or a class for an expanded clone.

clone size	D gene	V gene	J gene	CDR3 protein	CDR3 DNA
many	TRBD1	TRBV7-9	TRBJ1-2	CASSLQGEENGYTF	TGTGCCAGCAGCTTACAGGGGGAGGAGAATGGCTACACCTTC
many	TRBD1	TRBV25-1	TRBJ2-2	CASREGGQGDTGELFF	TGTGCCAGCAGGGAAGGGGGACAGGGAGACACCGGGGAGCTGTTTTTT
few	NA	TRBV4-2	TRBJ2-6	CASSQGDNPGANVLTF	TGTGCCAGCAGCCAAGGGGACAACCCTGGGGCCAACGTCCTGACTTTC
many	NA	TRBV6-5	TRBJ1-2	CASRLTGTQAGYGYTF	TGTGCCAGCAGATTGACCGGGACTCAGGCGGGCTATGGCTACACCTTC
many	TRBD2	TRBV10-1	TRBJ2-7	CASRQPGGLTTYEQYF	TGCGCCAGCAGGCAGCCGGGGGGACTAACCACCTACGAGCAGTACTTC
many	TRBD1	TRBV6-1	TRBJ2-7	CASSVRTGWYEQYF	TGTGCCAGCAGTGTTCGGACAGGGTGGTACGAGCAGTACTTC
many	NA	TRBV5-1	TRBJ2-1	CASSSGLTYNEQFF	TGCGCCAGCAGCTCCGGACTAACCTACAATGAGCAGTTCTTC
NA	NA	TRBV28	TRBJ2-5	CASSLMGSETHETQYF	TGTGCCAGCAGTTTAATGGGCAGCGAAACCCATGAGACCCAGTACTTC
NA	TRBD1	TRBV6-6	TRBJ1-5	CASSSGTDISNQPQHF	TGTGCCAGCAGTTCCGGGACAGATATTAGCAATCAGCCCCAGCATTTT
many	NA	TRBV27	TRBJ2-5	CASSARRDETQYF	TGTGCCAGCAGCGCTCGGCGGGATGAGACCCAGTACTTC
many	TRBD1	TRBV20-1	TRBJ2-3	CSSHRGALTQYF	TGCAGTTCCCACAGGGGGGCCCTGACGCAGTATTTT
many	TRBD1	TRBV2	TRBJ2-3	CASGGQAIDTQYF	TGTGCCAGCGGGGGACAGGCGATAGATACGCAGTATTTT
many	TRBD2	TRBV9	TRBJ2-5	CASSLTGGAETQYF	TGTGCCAGCAGCTTAACCGGGGGGGCAGAGACCCAGTACTTC
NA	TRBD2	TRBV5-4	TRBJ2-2	CASSAGGVSTGELFF	TGTGCCAGCAGCGCGGGGGGGGTCAGCACCGGGGAGCTGTTTTTT